These T cell receptor beta chains were read from a single sample in a study of metastatic and nonmetastatic thyroid tumors. TCRdb re-called clones via MiXCR from the PCR reads. There are tens of thousands of clones in the sample; roughly 15% occur only once, and roughly 20% lies in the top ten. Sequencing was done on a sample of blood. The source of these receptors is a female donor with papillary thyroid cancer or a benign thyroid nodule (not recorded which). Some clones in this sample may be carry-over from other donors' samples. Each CDR3 is given with its conserved first and last residue.

V gene: TRBV6-1
CDR3 protein: CASRAPGPSSINYGYTF

V gene: TRBV7-2
CDR3 protein: CASSPVGGLNTEAFF

V gene: TRBV19
CDR3 protein: CASRPWGLDTWELFF

V gene: TRBV11-1
CDR3 protein: CASSLTTGVSSYNEQFF

V gene: TRBV19
CDR3 protein: CASIAGNTEAFF

V gene: TRBV12-3/TRBV12-4
CDR3 protein: CASSPRGSGRSGELFF

V gene: TRBV27
CDR3 protein: CASSPGWANVLTF

V gene: TRBV19
CDR3 protein: CFSSPRSSGAYEQYF

V gene: TRBV19
CDR3 protein: CASMETSGNYEQYF

V gene: TRBV20-1
CDR3 protein: CSARSPLEAFF

V gene: TRBV20-1
CDR3 protein: CSVRRVSGTYNEQFF